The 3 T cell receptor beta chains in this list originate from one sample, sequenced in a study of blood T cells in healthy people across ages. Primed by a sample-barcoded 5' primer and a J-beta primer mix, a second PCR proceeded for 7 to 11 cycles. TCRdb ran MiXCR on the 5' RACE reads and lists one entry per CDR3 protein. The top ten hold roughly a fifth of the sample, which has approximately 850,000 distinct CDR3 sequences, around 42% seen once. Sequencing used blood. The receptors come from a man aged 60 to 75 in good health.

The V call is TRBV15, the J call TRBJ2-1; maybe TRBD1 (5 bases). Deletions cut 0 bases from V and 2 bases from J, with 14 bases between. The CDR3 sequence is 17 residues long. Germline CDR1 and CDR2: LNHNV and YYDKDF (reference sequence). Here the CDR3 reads CATSREGVRVTYNEQFF. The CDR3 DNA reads TGTGCCACCAGCAGAGAAGGGGTCAGGGTGACCTACAATGAGCAGTTCTTC.

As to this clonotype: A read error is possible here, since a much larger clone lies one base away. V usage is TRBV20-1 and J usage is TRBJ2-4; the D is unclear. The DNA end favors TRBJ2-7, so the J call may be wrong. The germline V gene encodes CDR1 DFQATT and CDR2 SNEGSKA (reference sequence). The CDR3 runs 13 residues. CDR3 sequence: CSARDGISNEQYF. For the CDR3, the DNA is TGCAGTGCTAGAGATGGGATCTCCAACGAGCAGTACTTC.

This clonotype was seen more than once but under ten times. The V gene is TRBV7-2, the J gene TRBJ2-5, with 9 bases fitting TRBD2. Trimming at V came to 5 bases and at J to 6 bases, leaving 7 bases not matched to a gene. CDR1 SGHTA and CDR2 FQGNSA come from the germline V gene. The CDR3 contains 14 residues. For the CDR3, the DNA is TGTGCCAGCAGCCTGCCGGGACTAGCAAAGACCCAGTACTTC. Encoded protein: CASSLPGLAKTQYF.